The present entry profiles one TCR beta chain with its context. Trimming pared 2 bases from V and 6 bases from J, leaving 12 bases between. The CDR3 has 13 residues. The germline V gene encodes CDR1 SGHRS and CDR2 YFSETQ. This entry comes from a study of cytomegalovirus exposure and HLA in healthy donors. The PCR contained 60 Vbeta and 13 Jbeta primers. Assay: immunoSEQ multiplex PCR; the TCRdb copy retains only in-frame clones and omits some. This sample yields under 200,000 clones, of which about 81% are seen a single time; about 0.8% belongs to the top ten. The receptor was derived from a woman between 18 and 29 years old in good health and CMV-seronegative. The sample was PBMCs. The chain combines TRBV5-1 with TRBJ2-7; D possibly corresponds to TRBD2 (5 bases). This CDR3 is CASSFAYSGEQYF. The DNA for the CDR3 is TGCGCCAGCAGCTTTGCCTACAGCGGCGAGCAGTACTTC.